These 21 T cell receptor beta chains were all obtained from the same sample, sequenced in a study of T cell responses to AZD1222 COVID-19 vaccine. The table came from immunoSEQ multiplex PCR; TCRdb's copy has only in-frame clones and leaves some out. This sample has about 100,000 clones, with about 83% found just once. The material was peripheral blood, obtained on day 0 of AZD1222 vaccination. These receptors were obtained from an adult in good health.

The chain links TRBV19 to TRBJ2-7; 9 bases are a match to TRBD2. Germline lookup yields CDR1 LNHDA and CDR2 SQIVND (reference sequence). This CDR3 contains 13 residues. Unmatched junction bases numbered 5, after V lost 6 bases and J lost 5 bases. CDR3 nucleotides: TGTGCCAGTAGCCGGGGACTAGCCGACGAGCAGTACTTC. This encodes CASSRGLADEQYF.

The chain recombines TRBV5-1 with TRBJ2-7; TRBD2 matches at 12 bases. Unmatched junction bases numbered 4, after V lost 3 bases and J lost 6 bases. The CDR3 has 14 amino acids. Germline V gene lookup returns CDR1 SGHRS and CDR2 YFSETQ. The chain's CDR3 is CASSSLAGGPEQYF. CDR3 bases: TGCGCCAGCAGCTCCCTAGCGGGAGGGCCCGAGCAGTACTTC.

The rearrangement joins TRBV19 to TRBJ2-1; 10 bases are shared with TRBD2. The germline V gene encodes CDR1 LNHDA and CDR2 SQIVND (reference sequence). V shed 5 bases, J shed 0 bases, and the junction held 4 bases outside the gene matches. The CDR3 is 16 amino acids. CDR3 nucleotide sequence: TGTGCCAGTAGTGGGGGACTAGCGAACTCCTACAATGAGCAGTTCTTC. Protein sequence: CASSGGLANSYNEQFF.

This chain connects TRBV5-1 to TRBJ1-2; TRBD1 might be the D (5 bases). The germline CDR1 and CDR2 sequences are SGHRS and YFSETQ. The V gene lost 3 bases and the J gene lost 6 bases, with 9 bases spanning the gap. CDR3 size: 12 residues. The CDR3 DNA follows: TGCGCCAGCAGCTCGCCCAGGGATGGCTACACCTTC. Translation gives CASSSPRDGYTF.

This rearrangement joins TRBV3-1 (or the pseudogene TRBV3-2) to TRBJ2-3, with TRBD2 matching over 8 bases. There are 16 residues in the CDR3. Germline loops: CDR1 LGHDT, CDR2 YNNKEL (reference sequence). V lost 4 bases to trimming and J lost 1 base; unmatched junction nucleotides: 7. The CDR3 nucleotides read TGTGCCAGCAGCCGAAGCGGGAGAGGGGGCACAGATACGCAGTATTTT. Its protein product is CASSRSGRGGTDTQYF.

The chain recombines TRBV27 with TRBJ2-5, with TRBD2 matching 9 bases. V shed 5 bases, J shed 1 base, and the junction held 8 bases outside the gene matches. The CDR3 totals 16 residues. Germline CDR1 is MNHEY and CDR2 is SMNVEV (reference sequence). The CDR3 loop is CASSLIAGAPQETQYF. For the CDR3, the DNA is TGTGCCAGCAGTCTCATAGCGGGGGCCCCCCAAGAGACCCAGTACTTC.

This chain uses TRBV3-1 (or the pseudogene TRBV3-2) with TRBJ2-3; D might be TRBD2 (6 bases). Germline V gene data show CDR1 as LGHDT and CDR2 as YNNKEL (reference sequence). Trimming cost V 3 bases and J 4 bases, with 17 bases left between them. This CDR3 is built from 16 residues. Here the CDR3 reads CASSHGRPSGADTQYF. Here the CDR3 DNA reads TGTGCCAGCAGCCATGGCCGTCCCTCGGGGGCAGATACGCAGTATTTT.

The chain couples TRBV6-5 to TRBJ1-5; a possible D gene is TRBD1 (6 bases). Trimming shortened V by 5 bases and J by 5 bases, and 10 bases separated the two germline ends. This CDR3 region has 13 residues. Germline lookup yields CDR1 MNHEY and CDR2 SVGAGI. CDR3 loop: CASSLRGDQPQHF. The CDR3, as DNA: TGTGCCAGCAGTCTCAGGGGCGATCAGCCCCAGCATTTT.

The chain links TRBV7-3 to TRBJ2-6, with D possibly matching TRBD1 (6 bases). With 4 bases removed from V and 1 base from J, the gap between germline ends came to 11 bases. This CDR3 is 16 amino acids long. The germline V gene encodes CDR1 SGHTA and CDR2 FQGTGA. CDR3: CASSSRTASGANVLTF. In DNA form, the CDR3 reads TGTGCCAGCAGCTCTCGGACAGCTTCTGGGGCCAACGTCCTGACTTTC.

This chain connects TRBV20-1 to TRBJ2-1; no definite D call. CDR3 length: 11 residues. Germline values: CDR1 DFQATT, CDR2 SNEGSKA (reference sequence). V was cut by 4 bases and J by 6 bases, with 7 bases left in between. In DNA, the CDR3 is TGCAGTGCTACACAGCTCAATGAGCAGTTCTTC. Protein product: CSATQLNEQFF.

The V call is TRBV7-9, the J call TRBJ2-1; TRBD2 agrees at 10 bases. Unmatched junction bases numbered 13, after V lost 2 bases and J lost 9 bases. The CDR3 loop spans 17 amino acids. Germline CDR1 and CDR2: SEHNR and FQNEAQ (reference sequence). This CDR3 reads CASSLTSGGAFWSEQFF. The CDR3 DNA reads as TGTGCCAGCAGCTTAACGAGCGGGGGGGCCTTTTGGAGTGAGCAGTTCTTC.

The V gene is TRBV10-3, the J gene TRBJ2-2; 14 positions agree with TRBD2. CDR1 and CDR2 (germline): ENHRY, SYGVKD. The CDR3 length is 19 residues. After removal of 3 bases from V and 5 bases from J, the junction contained 11 bases not matched to a gene. CDR3 protein: CAISDRLAGGKGRTGELFF. Here the CDR3 DNA reads TGTGCCATCAGTGACAGACTAGCGGGGGGGAAAGGGCGGACCGGGGAGCTGTTTTTT.

The chain carries TRBV19 and TRBJ2-3; no firm D call. Trimming removed 3 bases at V and 0 bases at J, with 7 bases between. The germline CDR1 and CDR2 sequences are LNHDA and SQIVND (reference sequence). This CDR3 contains 14 residues. This CDR3 is CASSMASSTDTQYF. CDR3 bases: TGTGCCAGTAGTATGGCCAGTAGCACAGATACGCAGTATTTT.

This clone was counted once. The chain links TRBV12-3 or TRBV12-4 to TRBJ1-1; D might be TRBD1 (6 bases). Trimming removed 5 bases from V and 8 bases from J, with 15 bases in between. The length of the CDR3 is 13 residues. The CDR3 protein is CASSPHTGKEAFF. CDR3 nucleotide sequence: TGTGCCAGCAGTCCCCATACAGGGAAAGAAGCTTTCTTT.

The chain links TRBV7-2 to TRBJ2-3; 9 nucleotides agree with TRBD2. Germline V CDR1 and CDR2: SGHTA, FQGNSA. V lost 5 bases, J lost 5 bases, and 5 bases stayed unmatched. The CDR3 length is 14 residues. Here the CDR3 DNA reads TGTGCCAGCAGCCTTAGCGGGAGCTTAGATACGCAGTATTTT. Amino acid sequence: CASSLSGSLDTQYF.

Remarks on this clone: Other DNA sequences within the sample encode an identical CDR3. The chain couples TRBV7-9 to TRBJ2-3, with 8 bases lining up with TRBD1. Germline CDR1 SEHNR, CDR2 FQNEAQ (reference sequence). The CDR3 length is 13 residues. V lost 6 bases to trimming and J lost 5 bases; unmatched junction nucleotides: 4. CDR3 sequence (DNA): TGTGCCAGCAGTGGACAGGGAATAGATACGCAGTATTTT. Translated, it gives CASSGQGIDTQYF.

The genes are TRBV29-1 and TRBJ2-3; 12 bases agree with TRBD2. This CDR3 spans 15 amino acids. V lost 6 bases and J lost 2; bases outside the gene matches: 6. Germline V gives CDR1 SQVTM, CDR2 ANQGSEA. The CDR3 spells CSVRGTSGYTDTQYF. DNA of the CDR3: TGCAGCGTACGCGGGACTAGCGGGTACACAGATACGCAGTATTTT.

The chain uses TRBV7-2 and TRBJ2-7; D might be TRBD2 (6 bases). The germline CDR1 and CDR2 sequences are SGHTA and FQGNSA. Trimming cost V 5 bases and J 5 bases, with 13 bases left between them. The CDR3 is 13 amino acids. CDR3 sequence reads: CASSRLGLDEQYF. The CDR3 DNA reads TGTGCCAGCAGCCGACTAGGTCTCGACGAGCAGTACTTC.

The chain employs TRBV11-3 and TRBJ1-1, with no clear D. The CDR3 is made up of 13 amino acids. Trimming left V 3 bases short and J 1 base short, with 6 bases between. Germline CDR1 reads SGHNT; CDR2 reads YENEEA. CDR3 region: CASSLERNTEAFF. DNA of the CDR3: TGTGCCAGCAGCTTGGAAAGGAACACTGAAGCTTTCTTT.

This rearrangement joins TRBV2 to TRBJ1-1; 8 bases map to TRBD1. The CDR3 sequence is 14 residues long. Trimming removed 7 bases from V and 0 bases from J; junction bases left unmatched: 4. Per germline, CDR1 SNHLY and CDR2 FYNNEI. This chain's CDR3 is CASMPDRVNTEAFF. DNA for the CDR3: TGTGCCAGCATGCCGGACAGGGTGAACACTGAAGCTTTCTTT.

This chain joins TRBV4-3 and TRBJ2-2, with TRBD2 matching over 8 bases. Germline V lookup: CDR1 LGHNA, CDR2 YSLEER. The length of the CDR3 is 16 residues. V was pared by 0 bases and J by 6 bases, with 6 bases of the junction left unmatched. CDR3 sequence: CASSQESGRGSGELFF. DNA for the CDR3: TGCGCCAGCAGCCAAGAGTCCGGGAGGGGATCCGGGGAGCTGTTTTTT.